This T cell receptor beta chain derives from a study of T-cell reconstitution after alpha-beta-depleted transplantation in children. This clonotype was seen only a few times. A library of TCRbeta sequences, prepared with unique molecular identifiers, was generated. TCRdb reprocessed the PCR reads with MiXCR, giving one entry per CDR3 protein. The sample carries 250,000 to 350,000 distinct CDR3 sequences, 9.9% recorded once. V lost 4 bases and J 1 base, leaving 14 bases between the germline ends. From germline, CDR1 is MNHEY and CDR2 SMNVEV (reference sequence). The CDR3 sequence is 15 residues long. The input for sequencing was PBMCs from the stem cell graft donor, taken from the stem cell graft. The source of this sequence is a human donor who donated a stem cell graft to a child with SCID. This sequence joins TRBV27 and TRBJ2-7, with D hard to call. CDR3: CASSYSGDPSYEQYF. Here the CDR3 DNA reads TGTGCCAGCAGTTACTCCGGCGACCCTTCCTACGAGCAGTACTTC.